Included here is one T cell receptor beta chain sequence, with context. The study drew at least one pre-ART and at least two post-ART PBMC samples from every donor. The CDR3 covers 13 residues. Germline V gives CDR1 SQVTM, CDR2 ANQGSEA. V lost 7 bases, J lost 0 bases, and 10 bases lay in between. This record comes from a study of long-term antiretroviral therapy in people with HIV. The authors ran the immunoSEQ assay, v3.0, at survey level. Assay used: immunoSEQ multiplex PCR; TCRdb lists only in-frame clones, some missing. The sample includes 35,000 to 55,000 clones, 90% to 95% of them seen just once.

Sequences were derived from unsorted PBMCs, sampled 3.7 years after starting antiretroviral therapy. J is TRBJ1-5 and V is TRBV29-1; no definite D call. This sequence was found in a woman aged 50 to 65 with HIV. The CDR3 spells CSACLDSNQPQHF. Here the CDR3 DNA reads TGCAGCGCCTGCTTGGATAGCAATCAGCCCCAGCATTTT.